The table lists the clone carrying this T cell receptor (beta chain) with a few counts. Its antigen is as yet unknown. The sample belongs to a study of regulatory T cells in long-lasting Graves disease. Study results and limitations: Those with persistent Graves' had less TCR diversity than newly diagnosed patients.

Investigators prepared the TCR beta libraries by applying iRepertoire HTBI primers and Arm-PCR of CDR3 regions. In the study's own analysis: Identification across samples found fewer than 65 TRBV and 12 to 15 TRBJ segments. TCRdb re-called the multiplex PCR reads through MiXCR, storing one row per CDR3 protein. TCRdb assigned the V and J calls; the authors' analysis was not used. The table includes around 400,000 distinct CDR3 sequences, around a fifth detected once. The length of the CDR3 is 15 residues. The ends were cut back, 4 bases at V and 4 bases at J, with 16 bases in the middle. CDR1 is ENHRY and CDR2 is SYGVKD in the germline V gene. The time point denotes: persistent/refractory GD, antithyroid drugs over 5 years with positive TRAb. PBMC RNA was the source of the TCR library.

The chain uses TRBV10-3 and TRBJ1-2; the D gene is possibly TRBD1 (5 bases). The sample was peripheral blood mononuclear cells (PBMCs), taken when the disease was refractory, from a patient treated with antithyroid drugs. This receptor was obtained from a female donor with Graves disease. The chain's CDR3 is CAISALRGRGYGYTF. CDR3 sequence (DNA): TGTGCCATCAGTGCGCTAAGGGGCCGGGGCTATGGCTACACCTTC.